This paragraph covers one T cell receptor (beta chain) sequence. Original handling: Amplification of reference gene primers was used by the study to estimate nucleated cell counts. Repertoires were generated with immunoSEQ multiplex PCR, while TCRdb's copy carries only in-frame clones and drops some. From that table come the V and J calls and clone size; the DNA was used to work out D and trimming. The sample holds roughly 100,000 clones, more than 75% seen once. The record originates from a study of blood T cell repertoires in COVID-19. Background on the study: Samples taken during acute and convalescent COVID-19 were collected in the United States, Italy and Spain. The cDNA or gDNA used as material had been derived from T cells, B-cell-depleted T cells, or PBMCs.

The TCR sequence derives from a woman of 80 years or more with active COVID-19. The material sequenced was peripheral blood.

The CDR3 DNA follows: TGTGCCAGCAGCTTAGTAGGCGGAGGTGGCACAGATACGCAGTATTTT. This encodes CASSLVGGGGTDTQYF. This sequence joins TRBV11-2 and TRBJ2-3; tentatively, D is TRBD2 (5 bases). The CDR3 covers 16 residues. Trimming stripped 1 base from V and 1 base from J, with 12 bases between. Germline loops: CDR1 SGHAT, CDR2 FQNNGV.